This T cell receptor (beta chain) was profiled in a study of T cell responses to AZD1222 COVID-19 vaccine. Measured with immunoSEQ multiplex PCR; TCRdb has only the in-frame clones, and not every one. The sample has approximately 170,000 clones, roughly 90% seen once. The CDR3 consists of 12 residues. Trimming at V came to 4 bases and at J to 8 bases, leaving 4 bases not matched to a gene. The chain is built from TRBV12-3 or TRBV12-4 and TRBJ1-2; 7 bases fit TRBD1. Source: peripheral blood, taken on day 0 of AZD1222 vaccination. This receptor was taken from an adult in good health. The CDR3 DNA reads as TGTGCCAGCAGTTACAGGGGTGGCGGCTACACCTTC. Protein sequence: CASSYRGGGYTF.